The 13 T cell receptor beta chains presented below share a single source sample, sequenced in a study of blood T cells in healthy people across ages. For the second PCR, which ran for about 7 to 12 cycles, a sample-barcoded 5' primer and a J-beta primer mix were used. Using its own MiXCR run on the 5' RACE reads, TCRdb lists one record per CDR3 protein. The table has about 1.4 million distinct CDR3 sequences, 59% seen once. The sample was blood. These receptors were collected from a man younger than 30 in good health.

The chain recombines TRBV29-1 with TRBJ1-1, with 8 bases aligning to TRBD1. CDR1 is SQVTM, CDR2 ANQGSEA, per germline. The CDR3 spans 12 residues. Unmatched junction bases numbered 6, after V lost 7 bases and J lost 5 bases. CDR3 in amino acids: CSADRGSTEAFF. The CDR3 DNA reads TGCAGCGCTGACAGGGGATCTACTGAAGCTTTCTTT.

The table lists this clonotype with a count of one. The CDR3 coding sequence is TGTGCCAGCAGCCAAGAAAGACATCGGTACGAGCAGTACTTC. Translated, it gives CASSQERHRYEQYF. This chain uses TRBV14 with TRBJ2-7; D call uncertain. CDR1 and CDR2 from the germline V gene are SGHDN and FVKESK. This CDR3 is built from 14 residues. The V end lost 0 bases, the J end lost 4 bases, and 10 bases lay between the germline ends.

The chain links TRBV29-1 to TRBJ2-7; D may be TRBD1 (7 bases). With the DNA end fitting TRBJ2-5 better, the J assignment may be wrong. The CDR3 is 14 amino acids. Germline CDR1 SQVTM, CDR2 ANQGSEA. DNA of the CDR3: TGCAGCGTTGGGAGGGGGCGCTTGCAAGAGACCCAGTACTTC. Protein sequence: CSVGRGRLQETQYF.

There are many counts of this clonotype. The chain carries TRBV3-1 and TRBJ1-1, with D hard to call. Trimming removed 3 bases at V and 8 bases at J, with 7 bases between. The germline gives CDR1 LGHDT, CDR2 YNNKEL (reference sequence). The CDR3 sequence is 11 residues long. CDR3 DNA: TGTGCCAGCAGCCAGGGAGGGGAAGCTTTCTTT. It specifies CASSQGGEAFF.

The V and J genes are TRBV4-1 and TRBJ2-2; D is undetermined. The germline V gene has CDR1 MGHRA and CDR2 YSYEKL. Trimming left V 2 bases short and J 0 bases short, with 7 bases between. The CDR3 covers 15 residues. CDR3 amino acids: CASSQLAANTGELFF. CDR3 coding DNA: TGCGCCAGCAGCCAACTGGCGGCGAACACCGGGGAGCTGTTTTTT.

This clonotype was counted between two and nine times. The J gene is TRBJ2-1, the V gene TRBV7-9; 9 nucleotides align to TRBD1. The CDR3 consists of 15 residues. Germline lookup yields CDR1 SEHNR and CDR2 FQNEAQ (reference sequence). V shed 5 bases and J 7 bases; nucleotides not matched to a gene: 9. For the CDR3, the DNA is TGTGCCAGCAGCCACGGGACAGGGCGTATAAATGAGCAGTTCTTC. It yields the protein CASSHGTGRINEQFF.

The CDR3 sequence is CASTASGRDIQYF. The CDR3 nucleotides read TGTGCCAGCACGGCTAGCGGGAGGGACATTCAGTACTTC. The chain employs TRBV25-1 and TRBJ2-4; TRBD2 aligns across 12 bases. This CDR3 is 13 amino acids long. Germline V lookup: CDR1 MGHDK, CDR2 SYGVNS. Trimming removed 7 bases from V and 8 bases from J; junction bases left unmatched: 3.

This clonotype was found a few times. V usage is TRBV29-1 and J usage is TRBJ2-5; D ambiguous. The CDR3 has 12 residues. V dropped 8 bases and J dropped 1 base, with 11 bases sitting between them. The germline V gene encodes CDR1 SQVTM and CDR2 ANQGSEA. CDR3 region: CSCKESQETQYF. CDR3 nucleotides: TGCAGCTGTAAAGAGTCCCAAGAGACCCAGTACTTC.

There are a few counts of this clonotype. The rearrangement joins TRBV5-1 to TRBJ1-2; D might be TRBD1 (5 bases). The CDR3 extends over 15 amino acids. Trimming cost V 0 bases and J 4 bases, with 13 bases left between them. Germline CDR1 SGHRS, CDR2 YFSETQ. The CDR3 coding sequence is TGCGCCAGCAGCTTGGAGGGACGGCTCGGCTATGGCTACACCTTC. It yields the protein CASSLEGRLGYGYTF.

The gene calls are TRBV7-9 and TRBJ2-3, with a possible D match to TRBD1 (7 bases). Germline loops: CDR1 SEHNR, CDR2 FQNEAQ (reference sequence). The CDR3 extends over 12 amino acids. The CDR3 loop reads CSGGTGTDTQYF. As DNA, the CDR3 is TGTTCCGGCGGGACAGGCACAGATACGCAGTATTTT.

This clonotype turned up a few times. The V call is TRBV7-9, the J call TRBJ1-2, with D possibly matching TRBD1 (5 bases). The CDR3 has 12 amino acids. V was trimmed by 1 base and J by 7 bases, leaving 7 bases between them. CDR1 and CDR2 (germline): SEHNR, FQNEAQ (reference sequence). The CDR3: CASSLDQGGYTF. The CDR3, as DNA: TGTGCCAGCAGCTTAGATCAGGGTGGCTACACCTTC.

This chain links TRBV4-2 with TRBJ2-3, with TRBD1 matching over 7 bases. CDR3 length: 14 amino acids. Germline V gives CDR1 LGHNA, CDR2 YNFKEQ. V lost 3 bases, J lost 6 bases, and 6 bases stayed unmatched. CDR3 bases: TGTGCCAGCAGCCAGGAAGACAGGGCGGATACGCAGTATTTT. Translated, it gives CASSQEDRADTQYF.

The sample holds one count of this clonotype. This may be a read error, as it is one base from a much larger clone. The chain employs TRBV20-1 and TRBJ2-2; 10 bases match TRBD2. Germline loops: CDR1 DFQATT, CDR2 SNEGSKA (reference sequence). This CDR3 region has 16 residues. CDR3 protein: CSTRALSGGDTGELFF. CDR3 bases: TGCAGTACTAGGGCACTAAGCGGGGGGGACACCGGGGAGCTGTTTTTT.